The 4 T cell receptor beta chains listed next were all sequenced from one sample in a study of cytomegalovirus exposure and HLA in healthy donors. A multiplex PCR was run with 60 Vbeta primers and 13 Jbeta primers. Only in-frame clones appear in the TCRdb table, and some are missing; sequencing was by immunoSEQ multiplex PCR. The sample data list around 58,000 clones. Sequencing was performed on PBMCs. The origin of the receptors is a man between 45 and 60 years old in good health and CMV-seropositive.

CDR3 amino acids: CASSLKGVGTEAFF. DNA for the CDR3: TGTGCCAGCAGCTTAAAAGGGGTAGGGACTGAAGCTTTCTTT. The chain carries TRBV7-2 and TRBJ1-1; perhaps TRBD1 as D (5 bases). Trimming left V 2 bases short and J 5 bases short, with 12 bases between. Germline V lookup: CDR1 SGHTA, CDR2 FQGNSA. This CDR3 contains 14 residues.

The V and J genes are TRBV4-1 and TRBJ2-7; D remains unclear. Deletions cut 4 bases from V and 1 base from J, with 11 bases between. This CDR3 has 14 residues. CDR1 and CDR2 from the germline V gene are MGHRA and YSYEKL. CDR3 in amino acids: CASSLEPRSYEQYF. The CDR3 bases are TGCGCCAGCAGCCTCGAGCCTAGGTCCTACGAGCAGTACTTC.

This chain connects TRBV27 to TRBJ1-5; TRBD1 might be the D (6 bases). The germline V gene has CDR1 MNHEY and CDR2 SMNVEV (reference sequence). V dropped 0 bases and J dropped 0 bases, with 12 bases sitting between them. The CDR3 loop spans 17 amino acids. For the CDR3, the DNA is TGTGCCAGCAGTTTATCGGCTCAGGGGATTAGCAATCAGCCCCAGCATTTT. This sequence encodes CASSLSAQGISNQPQHF.

The gene calls are TRBV19 and TRBJ1-5; tentative D call: TRBD1 (5 bases). The V gene lost 5 bases and the J gene lost 11 bases, with 22 bases spanning the gap. There are 15 residues in the CDR3. CDR1 is LNHDA, CDR2 SQIVND, per germline (reference sequence). CDR3 sequence reads: CASSQGAGVGGAQHF. Here the CDR3 DNA reads TGTGCCAGTAGTCAAGGGGCAGGTGTCGGGGGGGCCCAGCATTTT.